Below, 20 T cell receptor beta chains from the same sample are listed, as sequenced in a study of ipilimumab plus nivolumab after autologous stem cell transplantation. Some clones are missing from TCRdb's copy, which holds only in-frame ones; the method was immunoSEQ multiplex PCR. Of tens of thousands of clones in the sample, nearly 85% were seen once. The sequenced sample was PBMCs, obtained in a trial of ipilimumab plus nivolumab as post-transplant consolidation. These TCRs come from a male donor with diffuse large B-cell lymphoma.

The chain uses TRBV6-5 and TRBJ1-6; D gene ambiguous. This CDR3 has 15 residues. The ends were cut back, 0 bases at V and 10 bases at J, with 13 bases in the middle. Germline CDR1 is MNHEY and CDR2 is SVGAGI. The CDR3 reads CASSYSTVYRSPLHF. DNA for the CDR3: TGTGCCAGCAGTTACTCGACCGTTTACCGCTCACCCCTCCACTTT.

The chain links TRBV19 to TRBJ2-5, with D perhaps TRBD2 (7 bases). The V gene's germline CDR1 is LNHDA and CDR2 SQIVND (reference sequence). The CDR3 has 14 amino acids. V lost 5 bases, J lost 2 bases, and 12 bases lay in between. CDR3 in DNA: TGTGCCAGTAGTGGGGGGGCAAATCAAGAGACCCAGTACTTC. As protein: CASSGGANQETQYF.

In its sample, this clone was seen a few times. Compared with germline, one end of the junction differs, possibly owing to a read error. The gene calls are TRBV5-1 and TRBJ1-1, with a tentative D call TRBD1 (5 bases). Looked up from germline, CDR1 is SGHRS and CDR2 is YFSETQ. This CDR3 is built from 14 residues. CDR3 loop: CASSLGPVNPEAFF. The CDR3 DNA sequence: TGCGCCAGCAGCCTGGGACCCGTGAACCCTGAAGCTTTCTTT. The whole variable domain, remainder taken from reference TRBV5-1 and TRBJ1-1, is KAGVTQTPRYLIKTRGQQVTLSCSPISGHRSVSWYQQTPGQGLQFLFEYFSETQRNKGNFPGRFSGRQFSNSRSEMNVSTLELGDSALYLCASSLGPVNPEAFFGQGTRLTVV.

The V and J genes are TRBV11-3 and TRBJ2-3; D gene ambiguous. The V and J ends lost 2 bases and 1 base respectively, with 7 bases between them. Germline CDR1 SGHNT, CDR2 YENEEA. This CDR3 is built from 14 residues. CDR3 residues: CASSLNPGTDTQYF. CDR3 nucleotides: TGTGCCAGCAGCTTAAACCCTGGCACAGATACGCAGTATTTT.

This sequence joins TRBV30 and TRBJ1-6; D remains unclear. V was trimmed by 2 bases and J by 2 bases, leaving 16 bases between them. The CDR3 covers 17 residues. CDR1 GTSNPN and CDR2 SVGIG come from the germline V gene (reference sequence). CDR3 nucleotides: TGTGCCTGGAGTACTGGACGAACGGGCACCTATAATTCACCCCTCCACTTT. Its protein is CAWSTGRTGTYNSPLHF.

Only one count was recorded for this clone. The genes are TRBV11-2 and TRBJ1-2; D not certain. This CDR3 contains 13 residues. V lost 5 bases, J lost 4 bases, and 11 bases lay in between. Germline V CDR1 and CDR2: SGHAT, FQNNGV. This CDR3 reads CASSPLTVYGYTF. Here the CDR3 DNA reads TGTGCCAGCAGCCCCCTGACGGTCTATGGCTACACCTTC.

The gene calls are TRBV11-3 and TRBJ1-5; D gene uncertain. Germline-derived CDR1 and CDR2 are SGHNT and YENEEA. The V and J ends lost 1 base and 5 bases respectively, with 15 bases between them. CDR3 size: 16 residues. DNA for the CDR3: TGTGCCAGCAGCTTAGGGCGGGAACAGCTAGATCAGCCCCAGCATTTT. This gives the protein CASSLGREQLDQPQHF.

The chain carries TRBV11-3 and TRBJ2-7, with a possible D match to TRBD1 (6 bases). Trimming shortened V by 1 base and J by 2 bases, and 12 bases separated the two germline ends. CDR1 and CDR2 from the germline V gene are SGHNT and YENEEA. The length of the CDR3 is 15 residues. The CDR3 reads CASSLGSTGPYEQYF. The CDR3 DNA reads TGTGCCAGCAGCTTAGGATCTACAGGGCCCTACGAGCAGTACTTC.

As to this clone: A read error may account for a junction end that differs from germline. V is TRBV7-9 and J is TRBJ1-1; 9 positions agree with TRBD1. There are 12 residues in the CDR3. Germline-derived CDR1 and CDR2 are SEHNR and FQNEAQ (reference sequence). The CDR3 loop is CASSLAGQGLLF. The CDR3 DNA reads as TGTGCCAGCAGCCTTGCGGGACAGGGACTTCTATTT.

This chain uses TRBV5-5 with TRBJ1-2; D not certain. The CDR3 runs to 16 residues. CDR1 is SGHKS and CDR2 is YYEKEE in the germline V gene (reference sequence). V was pared by 0 bases and J by 5 bases, with 17 bases between. The CDR3 is CASSLAGGHPPYGYTF. In DNA form, the CDR3 reads TGTGCCAGCAGCTTGGCGGGCGGGCATCCTCCGTATGGCTACACCTTC.

The chain uses TRBV30 and TRBJ2-2, with D possibly being TRBD1 or TRBD2 (5 bases each). Between the trimmed V and J ends, which lost 0 bases and 6 bases, there was a span of 11 bases. The CDR3 covers 14 residues. Germline CDR1 reads GTSNPN; CDR2 reads SVGIG (reference sequence). CDR3 region: CAWSVRGKAGELFF. CDR3 DNA: TGTGCCTGGAGTGTGAGGGGAAAAGCCGGGGAGCTGTTTTTT.

The chain employs TRBV5-1 and TRBJ2-4; TRBD1 matches at 7 bases. J was trimmed by 3 bases and V by 4 bases; bases with no gene match: 4. Germline V CDR1 and CDR2: SGHRS, YFSETQ. The CDR3 spans 14 residues. DNA for the CDR3: TGCGCCAGCAGCATAGGGACAGTCAAAAACATTCAGTACTTC. Translation gives CASSIGTVKNIQYF.

This clone was seen once. The CDR3 DNA sequence: TGTGCCAGCAGCTTGAAGGTGGGTAGCTATGGCTACACCTTC. Amino acids: CASSLKVGSYGYTF. The chain carries TRBV7-2 and TRBJ1-2; D call uncertain. V lost 3 bases, J lost 4 bases, and 12 bases lay in between. CDR3 length equals 14 residues. Germline CDR1 reads SGHTA; CDR2 reads FQGNSA.

The chain employs TRBV19 and TRBJ1-1; a weak D match, TRBD1 (6 bases). V lost 5 bases, J lost 0 bases, and 13 bases lay in between. The germline V gene has CDR1 LNHDA and CDR2 SQIVND (reference sequence). CDR3 length equals 15 residues. CDR3 sequence reads: CASSRNRVLNTEAFF. The CDR3 DNA reads TGTGCCAGTAGTCGCAACAGGGTGCTGAACACTGAAGCTTTCTTT. Looking up the rest from reference TRBV19 and TRBJ1-1 gives the full variable domain: DGGITQSPKYLFRKEGQNVTLSCEQNLNHDAMYWYRQDPGQGLRLIYYSQIVNDFQKGDIAEGYSVSREKKESFPLTVTSAQKNPTAFYLCASSRNRVLNTEAFFGQGTRLTVV.

The chain recombines TRBV6-5 with TRBJ2-2, with D tentatively TRBD2 (5 bases). V was trimmed by 8 bases and J by 3 bases, leaving 7 bases between them. This CDR3 has 12 amino acids. Germline V lookup: CDR1 MNHEY, CDR2 SVGAGI. Here the CDR3 reads CASSGDTGELFF. The CDR3 region has the DNA TGTGCCAGCTCCGGGGACACCGGGGAGCTGTTTTTT.

This chain connects TRBV18 to TRBJ1-1; unclear D gene. This CDR3 is built from 14 residues. The germline CDR1 and CDR2 sequences are KGHSH and LQKENI. V lost 5 bases, J lost 1 base, and 11 bases lay in between. For the CDR3, the DNA is TGTGCCAGCTCAGCGTATTCGGGGAACACTGAAGCTTTCTTT. This gives the protein CASSAYSGNTEAFF.

This clone was seen a few times. The V call is TRBV13, the J call TRBJ2-1; D is undetermined. Deletions cut 5 bases from V and 3 bases from J, with 14 bases between. Germline CDR1 and CDR2: PRHDT and FYEKMQ (reference sequence). The CDR3 totals 15 residues. CDR3 residues: CASSIRSARYNEQFF. For the CDR3, the DNA is TGTGCCAGCAGCATCCGGTCCGCCCGCTACAATGAGCAGTTCTTC.

CDR3 sequence: CASSLGGSSYNEQFF. CDR3 bases: TGCGCCAGCAGCTTGGGGGGAAGCTCCTACAATGAGCAGTTCTTC. The chain carries TRBV5-1 and TRBJ2-1; no clear D. CDR1 is SGHRS and CDR2 is YFSETQ in the germline V gene. V was trimmed by 0 bases and J by 0 bases, leaving 7 bases between them. The CDR3 extends over 15 amino acids.

The V gene is TRBV20-1, the J gene TRBJ2-7; D unclear. Trimming took off 4 bases at V and 3 bases at J, with 7 bases between the two ends. The CDR3 has 11 residues. Germline-derived CDR1 and CDR2 are DFQATT and SNEGSKA (reference sequence). The CDR3 protein is CSATTNYEQYF. In nucleotides, the CDR3 is TGCAGTGCTACGACAAACTACGAGCAGTACTTC.

Here the CDR3 reads CASSLTMDNEQFF. The CDR3 DNA sequence: TGTGCCAGCAGCCTTACTATGGACAATGAGCAGTTCTTC. The chain employs TRBV11-3 and TRBJ2-1; D unclear. CDR3 length: 13 amino acids. Germline V gene data show CDR1 as SGHNT and CDR2 as YENEEA. V shed 5 bases and J shed 5 bases, with 10 bases lying between them.